This TCR beta chain was sequenced during a study of early T cells in non-severe SARS-CoV-2 infection. CDR1 and CDR2 (germline): SQVTM, ANQGSEA. CDR3 length: 12 residues. V lost 8 bases, J lost 3 bases, and 13 bases lay in between. This clonotype was detected many times. MiXCR, applied by TCRdb to the 5' RACE reads, yields one record per CDR3 protein. The table shows 79,000 or so distinct CDR3 sequences, with about 13% occurring only once. The specimen sequenced was whole blood. This receptor was identified in an adult who was a healthcare worker with PCR-confirmed SARS-CoV-2 infection or an uninfected control (not recorded which). The chain carries TRBV29-1 and TRBJ2-5; the D gene could be TRBD1 or TRBD2 (5 bases each). The CDR3, as DNA: TGCAGCATCCGGGACGCCGAAGAGACCCAGTACTTC. Its translation: CSIRDAEETQYF.